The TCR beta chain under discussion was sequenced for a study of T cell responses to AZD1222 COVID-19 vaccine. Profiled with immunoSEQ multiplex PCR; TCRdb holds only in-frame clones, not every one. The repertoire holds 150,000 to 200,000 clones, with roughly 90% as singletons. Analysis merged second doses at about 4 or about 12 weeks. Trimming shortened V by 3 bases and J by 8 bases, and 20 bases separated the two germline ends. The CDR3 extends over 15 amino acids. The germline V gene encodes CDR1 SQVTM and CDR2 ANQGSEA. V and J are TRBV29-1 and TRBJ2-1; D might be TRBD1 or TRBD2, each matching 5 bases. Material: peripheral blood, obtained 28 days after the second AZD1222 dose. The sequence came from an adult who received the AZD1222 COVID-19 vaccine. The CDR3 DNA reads TGCAGCGTTGAGACAACCGGGACGGGGTACGATGAGCAGTTCTTC. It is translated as CSVETTGTGYDEQFF.